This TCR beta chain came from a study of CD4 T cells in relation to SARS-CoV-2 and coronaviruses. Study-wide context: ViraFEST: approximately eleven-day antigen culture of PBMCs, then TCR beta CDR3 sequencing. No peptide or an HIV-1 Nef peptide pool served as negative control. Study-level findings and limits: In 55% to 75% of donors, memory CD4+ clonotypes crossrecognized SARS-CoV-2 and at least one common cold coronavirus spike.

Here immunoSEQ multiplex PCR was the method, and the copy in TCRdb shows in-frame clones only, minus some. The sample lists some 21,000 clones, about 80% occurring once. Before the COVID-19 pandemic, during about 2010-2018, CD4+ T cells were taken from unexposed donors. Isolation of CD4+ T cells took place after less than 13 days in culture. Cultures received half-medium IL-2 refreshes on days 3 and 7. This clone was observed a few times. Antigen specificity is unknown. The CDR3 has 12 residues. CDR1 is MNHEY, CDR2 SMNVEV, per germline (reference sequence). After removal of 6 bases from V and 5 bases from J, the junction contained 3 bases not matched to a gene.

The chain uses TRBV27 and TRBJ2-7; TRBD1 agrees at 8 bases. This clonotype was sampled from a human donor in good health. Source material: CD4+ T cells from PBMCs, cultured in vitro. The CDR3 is CASRTGAHEQYF. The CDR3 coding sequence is TGTGCCAGCAGGACAGGGGCCCACGAGCAGTACTTC.